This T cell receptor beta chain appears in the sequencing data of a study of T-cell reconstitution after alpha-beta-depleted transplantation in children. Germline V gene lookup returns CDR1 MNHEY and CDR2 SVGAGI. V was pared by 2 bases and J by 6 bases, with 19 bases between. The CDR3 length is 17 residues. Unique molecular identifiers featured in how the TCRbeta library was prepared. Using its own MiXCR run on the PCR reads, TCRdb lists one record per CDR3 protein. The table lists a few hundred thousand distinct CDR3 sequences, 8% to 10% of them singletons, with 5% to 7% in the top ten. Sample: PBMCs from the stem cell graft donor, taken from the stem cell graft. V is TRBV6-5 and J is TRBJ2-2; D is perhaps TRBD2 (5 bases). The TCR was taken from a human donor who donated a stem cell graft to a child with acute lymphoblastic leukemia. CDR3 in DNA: TGTGCCAGCAGTTACCGTTCCGGGTCGGAGGCGCCCGGGGAGCTGTTTTTT. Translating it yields CASSYRSGSEAPGELFF.